This T cell receptor beta chain originates from a study of control samples from healthy donors and cancer patients. The length of the CDR3 is 13 residues. V lost 7 bases and J 1 base, leaving 10 bases between the germline ends. Germline V gene sequence: CDR1 SNHLY, CDR2 FYNNEI. Repertoires were generated with immunoSEQ multiplex PCR, while TCRdb's copy carries only in-frame clones and drops some. The sample lists 120,000 or so clones, around 90% occurring once. The rearrangement joins TRBV2 to TRBJ1-1, with D hard to call. The specimen was blood. The TCR originated in a man aged 18-30 years in good health. The CDR3 sequence: CASTFTSNTEAFF. The CDR3 DNA reads as TGTGCCAGCACCTTCACGTCGAACACTGAAGCTTTCTTT.